The 21 T cell receptor beta chains presented below share a single source sample, sequenced in a study of ipilimumab plus nivolumab after autologous stem cell transplantation. Clones were sequenced by immunoSEQ multiplex PCR, and TCRdb holds only the in-frame ones, with some missing. Of 9,000 to 15,000 clones listed, roughly three quarters were seen once; the top ten hold approximately 30%. The specimen was PBMCs, collected in a trial of ipilimumab plus nivolumab as post-transplant consolidation. The receptor source for this set is a male donor with diffuse large B-cell lymphoma.

The chain combines TRBV9 with TRBJ2-2; D is possibly TRBD1 or TRBD2 (5 bases each). CDR1 SGDLS and CDR2 YYNGEE come from the germline V gene. This CDR3 contains 16 residues. Trimming left V 4 bases short and J 6 bases short, with 19 bases between. CDR3 region: CASSKRDRPVPGELFF. As DNA, the CDR3 is TGTGCCAGCAGCAAAAGGGACCGACCCGTCCCCGGGGAGCTGTTTTTT. The full variable domain, rest sourced from reference TRBV9 and TRBJ2-2, is DSGVTQTPKHLITATGQRVTLRCSPRSGDLSVYWYQQSLDQGLQFLIQYYNGEERAKGNILERFSAQQFPDLHSELNLSSLELGDSALYFCASSKRDRPVPGELFFGEGSRLTVL.

Points on this clone: It differs at one base from a far larger clone, so likely a read error. This same CDR3 is encoded by further DNA sequences in the sample. The V call is TRBV4-1, the J call TRBJ2-5; TRBD1 is a possible D gene (6 bases). The J call is in doubt because the DNA end fits TRBJ2-7 better. CDR1 and CDR2 (germline): MGHRA, YSYEKL. The CDR3 totals 14 residues. DNA for the CDR3: TGCGCCAGCAGCCAAGCAGGGGCGGCCTACGAGCAGTACTTC. This encodes CASSQAGAAYEQYF.

This clone was seen a few times. This chain uses TRBV5-1 with TRBJ2-1; D is unresolved. This CDR3 comprises 18 residues. CDR1 SGHRS and CDR2 YFSETQ come from the germline V gene. Trimming shortened V by 3 bases and J by 0 bases, and 19 bases separated the two germline ends. The CDR3 DNA reads as TGCGCCAGCAGCTGGACCACGTTAGCCTTTAACTCCTACAATGAGCAGTTCTTC. It codes for CASSWTTLAFNSYNEQFF.

This CDR3 is CASSQQENTEAFF. DNA of the CDR3: TGCGCCAGCAGCCAGCAGGAGAACACTGAAGCTTTCTTT. The rearrangement joins TRBV4-3 to TRBJ1-1; D remains unclear. This CDR3 contains 13 residues. V lost 3 bases and J lost 1, with 6 bases in between. The germline V gene has CDR1 LGHNA and CDR2 YSLEER.

This clone showed up just once. The junction shows a germline mismatch at one end, possibly a read error. The chain links TRBV7-7 to TRBJ2-2; D remains ambiguous. Germline V gives CDR1 SSHAT, CDR2 FNYEAQ (reference sequence). This CDR3 has 15 amino acids. The CDR3 sequence is CASSLAADVTGELFF. The CDR3 DNA sequence: TGTGCTAGCAGCTTAGCCGCTGACGTCACCGGGGAGCTGTTTTTT.

This clone was observed a handful of times. The V and J genes are TRBV30 and TRBJ1-5, with no clear D. CDR3 size: 14 residues. Trimming pared 1 base from V and 2 bases from J, leaving 9 bases between. Germline V gene sequence: CDR1 GTSNPN, CDR2 SVGIG (reference sequence). DNA of the CDR3: TGTGCCTGGAGTGAGGCTGGGGGCAATCAGCCCCAGCATTTT. This gives the protein CAWSEAGGNQPQHF.

The count of this clone is one. This chain connects TRBV6-5 to TRBJ2-3, with D unresolved. Trimming left V 2 bases short and J 1 base short, with 4 bases between. Germline CDR1 reads MNHEY; CDR2 reads SVGAGI. This CDR3 is 13 amino acids long. The CDR3 region has the DNA TGTGCCAGCAGTTACGTCCGCACAGATACGCAGTATTTT. This encodes CASSYVRTDTQYF.

This rearrangement joins TRBV18 to TRBJ2-1, with D unresolved. CDR3 size: 13 residues. The V gene lost 1 base and the J gene lost 7 bases, with 8 bases spanning the gap. Germline V gene data show CDR1 as KGHSH and CDR2 as LQKENI. The CDR3 loop is CASSPLMGNEQFF. The CDR3 bases are TGTGCCAGCTCACCACTGATGGGAAATGAGCAGTTCTTC.

This rearrangement joins TRBV9 to TRBJ2-1; the D gene is possibly TRBD2 (5 bases). From germline, CDR1 is SGDLS and CDR2 YYNGEE. The CDR3 is made up of 14 amino acids. Trimming took 4 bases from V and 1 from J, leaving 9 bases between them. CDR3: CASSPRDSYNEQFF. The CDR3 DNA sequence: TGTGCCAGCAGCCCACGGGATTCCTACAATGAGCAGTTCTTC.

The V call is TRBV18, the J call TRBJ2-2; 7 bases line up with TRBD1. V shed 3 bases, J shed 4 bases, and the junction held 5 bases outside the gene matches. The germline CDR1 and CDR2 sequences are KGHSH and LQKENI. The CDR3 consists of 15 residues. CDR3 amino acids: CASSPATGITGELFF. The CDR3 DNA reads TGTGCCAGCTCACCGGCGACAGGGATCACCGGGGAGCTGTTTTTT.

This clone was recorded a few times. The chain combines TRBV4-1 with TRBJ2-6, with TRBD2 as a possible D gene (5 bases). V dropped 0 bases and J dropped 0 bases, with 12 bases sitting between them. Germline V gene sequence: CDR1 MGHRA, CDR2 YSYEKL. CDR3 size: 18 residues. For the CDR3, the DNA is TGCGCCAGCAGCCAAGATAGCGTTACGCCCTCTGGGGCCAACGTCCTGACTTTC. Translation: CASSQDSVTPSGANVLTF.

This clone occurred once. One junction end disagrees with the germline gene, perhaps due to a read error. This chain links TRBV7-7 with TRBJ2-5, with D possibly TRBD2 on 5 matching bases. The germline V gene encodes CDR1 SSHAT and CDR2 FNYEAQ (reference sequence). This CDR3 has 13 residues. The CDR3 nucleotides read TGTGCTAGCAGCTTAGCGCGCCAAGAGACCCAGTACTTC. It is translated as CASSLARQETQYF.

The gene calls are TRBV6-1 and TRBJ1-3; no reliable D call. CDR3 length: 13 residues. Germline CDR1 is MNHNS and CDR2 is SASEGT. The CDR3 sequence: CASGQVVANTIYF. The CDR3 DNA sequence: TGTGCGTCGGGCCAGGTGGTCGCAAACACCATATATTTT.

A remark on this clone: A read error may explain this, as a much larger clone is one base away. This sample includes further DNA sequences coding for the same CDR3. For the CDR3, the DNA is TGCGCCAGCAGCCAGGCGGGGGCAGCCTACGAGCAGTACTTC. This encodes CASSQAGAAYEQYF. The chain recombines TRBV7-8 with TRBJ2-7; D perhaps matches TRBD2 (7 bases). The CDR3 sequence is 14 residues long. Germline V lookup: CDR1 SGHVS, CDR2 FQNEAQ.

CDR3 protein: CASSQGLGSTEAFF. CDR3 bases: TGCGCCAGCAGCCAAGGTTTAGGGAGCACTGAAGCTTTCTTT. The gene calls are TRBV4-3 and TRBJ1-1; no reliable D call. The CDR3 covers 14 residues. Trimming removed 1 base at V and 4 bases at J, with 10 bases between. Germline V gene sequence: CDR1 LGHNA, CDR2 YSLEER.

The chain links TRBV19 to TRBJ2-2; the match to TRBD1 covers 7 bases. Per germline, CDR1 LNHDA and CDR2 SQIVND (reference sequence). The CDR3 runs 16 residues. The ends lost 9 bases at V and 0 bases at J; junction bases unmatched: 10. The CDR3 region is CASRQGSAPNTGELFF. CDR3 nucleotides: TGTGCCAGCCGACAGGGCAGCGCTCCGAACACCGGGGAGCTGTTTTTT.

The V call is TRBV18, the J call TRBJ2-7, with 10 positions matching TRBD2. The germline V gene encodes CDR1 KGHSH and CDR2 LQKENI. The CDR3 totals 14 residues. Trimming removed 4 bases from V and 4 bases from J; junction bases left unmatched: 4. The CDR3 nucleotides are TGTGCCAGCTCACTGGCTAGCGGGAGTTACGAGCAGTACTTC. This codes for CASSLASGSYEQYF.

The J gene is TRBJ2-5, the V gene TRBV30; TRBD1 agrees at 7 bases. This CDR3 spans 13 amino acids. Germline V gene sequence: CDR1 GTSNPN, CDR2 SVGIG (reference sequence). The J segment lost 2 bases and the V segment lost 4 bases, leaving 4 bases of the junction unmatched. The CDR3 DNA sequence: TGTGCCTGGAACTTACAGGGGCAAGAGACCCAGTACTTC. This gives the protein CAWNLQGQETQYF.

The genes are TRBV30 and TRBJ2-5, with TRBD2 identical over 13 bases. The germline CDR1 and CDR2 sequences are GTSNPN and SVGIG (reference sequence). CDR3 length equals 16 residues. The V and J ends lost 0 bases and 5 bases, in that order; junction bases with no gene match: 6. The CDR3 bases are TGTGCCTGGAGTGTACCGGCGGGACTAGCGGGGGAGACCCAGTACTTC. This gives the protein CAWSVPAGLAGETQYF.

The chain is built from TRBV7-8 and TRBJ2-3; D may be TRBD1 or TRBD2 (6 bases each). V was pared by 5 bases and J by 3 bases, with 15 bases between. The CDR3 totals 15 residues. CDR1 is SGHVS and CDR2 is FQNEAQ in the germline V gene. CDR3 sequence: CASSPGAERTDTQYF. CDR3 in DNA: TGTGCCAGCAGCCCGGGGGCGGAGAGGACAGATACGCAGTATTTT.

The V and J genes are TRBV4-1 and TRBJ1-2; D unclear. CDR1 MGHRA and CDR2 YSYEKL come from the germline V gene. V lost 1 base, J lost 6 bases, and 9 bases lay in between. The CDR3 is 13 amino acids. The CDR3 sequence: CASSQGRFDGYTF. CDR3 nucleotide sequence: TGCGCCAGCAGCCAAGGTCGCTTCGATGGCTACACCTTC.